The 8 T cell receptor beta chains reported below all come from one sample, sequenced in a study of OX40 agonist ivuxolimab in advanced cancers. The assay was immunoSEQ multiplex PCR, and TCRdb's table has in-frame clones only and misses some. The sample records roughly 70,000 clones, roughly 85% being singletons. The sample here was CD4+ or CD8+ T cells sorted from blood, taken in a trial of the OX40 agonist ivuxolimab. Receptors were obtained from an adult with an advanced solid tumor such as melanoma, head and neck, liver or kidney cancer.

CDR3 amino acids: CASTRNRGGNEQFF. DNA of the CDR3: TGTGCCAGCACTCGGAATAGGGGGGGCAATGAGCAGTTCTTC. The J gene is TRBJ2-1, the V gene TRBV5-4; tentatively, D is TRBD2 (7 bases). The CDR3 runs 14 residues. Germline V lookup: CDR1 SGHNT, CDR2 YYREEE (reference sequence). V shed 6 bases and J shed 6 bases, with 16 bases lying between them.

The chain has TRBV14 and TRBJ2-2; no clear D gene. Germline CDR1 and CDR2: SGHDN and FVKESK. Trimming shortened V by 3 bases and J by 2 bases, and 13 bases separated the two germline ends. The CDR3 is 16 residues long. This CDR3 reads CASSQERVGNTGELFF. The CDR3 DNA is TGTGCCAGCAGCCAGGAACGCGTGGGCAACACCGGGGAGCTGTTTTTT.

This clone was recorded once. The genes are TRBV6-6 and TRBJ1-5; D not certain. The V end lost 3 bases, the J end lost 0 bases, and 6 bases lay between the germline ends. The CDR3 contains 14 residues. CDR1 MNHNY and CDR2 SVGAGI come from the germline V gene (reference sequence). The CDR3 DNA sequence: TGTGCCAGCAGTTATGGAGGTAGCAATCAGCCCCAGCATTTT. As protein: CASSYGGSNQPQHF.

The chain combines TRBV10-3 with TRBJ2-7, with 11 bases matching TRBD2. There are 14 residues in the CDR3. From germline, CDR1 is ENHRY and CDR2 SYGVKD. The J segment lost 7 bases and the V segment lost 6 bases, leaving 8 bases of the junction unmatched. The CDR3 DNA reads TGTGCCATCAGAATCCCCGGGACTAGCGGTGAGCAGTACTTC. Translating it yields CAIRIPGTSGEQYF.

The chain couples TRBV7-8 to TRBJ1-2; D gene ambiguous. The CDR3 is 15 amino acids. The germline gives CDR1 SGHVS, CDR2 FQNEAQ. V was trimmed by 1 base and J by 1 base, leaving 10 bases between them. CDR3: CASSLDRVFNYGYTF. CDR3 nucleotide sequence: TGTGCCAGCAGCTTAGACCGGGTCTTTAACTATGGCTACACCTTC.

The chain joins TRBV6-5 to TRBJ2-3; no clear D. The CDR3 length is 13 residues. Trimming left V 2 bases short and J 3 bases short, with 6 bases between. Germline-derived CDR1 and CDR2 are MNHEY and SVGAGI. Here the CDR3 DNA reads TGTGCCAGCAGTTACCCCGGGACAGATACGCAGTATTTT. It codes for CASSYPGTDTQYF.

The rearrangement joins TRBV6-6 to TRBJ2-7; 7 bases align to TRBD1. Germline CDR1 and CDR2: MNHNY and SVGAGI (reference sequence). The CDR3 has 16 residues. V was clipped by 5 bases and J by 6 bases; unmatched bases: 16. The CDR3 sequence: CASSPKADRRSGEQYF. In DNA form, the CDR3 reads TGTGCCAGCAGTCCCAAAGCGGACAGGCGGTCAGGCGAGCAGTACTTC.

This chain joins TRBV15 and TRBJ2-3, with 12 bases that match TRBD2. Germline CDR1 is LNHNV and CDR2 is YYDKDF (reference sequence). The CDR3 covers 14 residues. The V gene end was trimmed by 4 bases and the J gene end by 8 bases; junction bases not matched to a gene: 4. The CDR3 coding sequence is TGTGCCACCAGCACTAGCGGGGGGGCGGGTACGCAGTATTTT. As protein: CATSTSGGAGTQYF. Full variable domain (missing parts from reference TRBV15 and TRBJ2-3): DAMVIQNPRYQVTQFGKPVTLSCSQTLNHNVMYWYQQKSSQAPKLLFHYYDKDFNNEADTPDNFQSRRPNTSFCFLDIRSPGLGDTAMYLCATSTSGGAGTQYFGPGTRLTVL.